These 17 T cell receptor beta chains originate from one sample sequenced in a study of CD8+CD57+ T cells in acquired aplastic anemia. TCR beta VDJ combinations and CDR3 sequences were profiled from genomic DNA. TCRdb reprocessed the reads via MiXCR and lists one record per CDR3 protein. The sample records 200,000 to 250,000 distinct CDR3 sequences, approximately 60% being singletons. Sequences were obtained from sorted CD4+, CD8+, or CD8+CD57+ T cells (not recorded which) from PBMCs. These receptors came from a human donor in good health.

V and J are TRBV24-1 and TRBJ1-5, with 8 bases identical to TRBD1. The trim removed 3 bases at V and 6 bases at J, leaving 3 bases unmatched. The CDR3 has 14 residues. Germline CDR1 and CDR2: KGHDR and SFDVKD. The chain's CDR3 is CATSDRTGSQPQHF. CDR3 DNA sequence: TGTGCCACCAGTGATAGGACAGGGAGTCAGCCCCAGCATTTT.

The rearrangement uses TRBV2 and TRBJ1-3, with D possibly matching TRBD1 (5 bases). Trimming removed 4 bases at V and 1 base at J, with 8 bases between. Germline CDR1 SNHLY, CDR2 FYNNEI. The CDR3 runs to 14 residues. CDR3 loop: CASSGQLSGNTIYF. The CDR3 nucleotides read TGTGCCAGCAGTGGACAGCTATCTGGAAACACCATATATTTT. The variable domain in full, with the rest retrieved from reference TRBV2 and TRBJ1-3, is EPEVTQTPSHQVTQMGQEVILRCVPISNHLYFYWYRQILGQKVEFLVSFYNNEISEKSEIFDDQFSVERPDGSNFTLKIRSTKLEDSAMYFCASSGQLSGNTIYFGEGSWLTVV.

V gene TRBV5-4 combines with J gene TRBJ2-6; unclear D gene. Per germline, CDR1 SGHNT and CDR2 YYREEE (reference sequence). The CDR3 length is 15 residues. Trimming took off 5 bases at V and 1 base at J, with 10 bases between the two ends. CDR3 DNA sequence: TGTGCCAGCAGTTCGATGGAGTCTGGGGCCAACGTCCTGACTTTC. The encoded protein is CASSSMESGANVLTF.

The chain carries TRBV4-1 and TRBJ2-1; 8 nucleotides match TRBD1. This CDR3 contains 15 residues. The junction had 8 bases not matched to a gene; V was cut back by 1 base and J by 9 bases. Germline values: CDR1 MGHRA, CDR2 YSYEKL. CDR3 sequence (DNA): TGCGCCAGCAGCCAAGGGGGGACAGGAAACACTGAGCAGTTCTTC. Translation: CASSQGGTGNTEQFF.

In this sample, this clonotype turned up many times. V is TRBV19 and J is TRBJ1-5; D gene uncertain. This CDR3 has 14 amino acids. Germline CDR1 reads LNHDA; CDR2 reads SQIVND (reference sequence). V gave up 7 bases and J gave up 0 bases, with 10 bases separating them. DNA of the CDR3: TGTGCCAGTACCATTTCGGGTAGCAATCAGCCCCAGCATTTT. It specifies CASTISGSNQPQHF. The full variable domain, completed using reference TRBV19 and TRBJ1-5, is DGGITQSPKYLFRKEGQNVTLSCEQNLNHDAMYWYRQDPGQGLRLIYYSQIVNDFQKGDIAEGYSVSREKKESFPLTVTSAQKNPTAFYLCASTISGSNQPQHFGDGTRLSIL.

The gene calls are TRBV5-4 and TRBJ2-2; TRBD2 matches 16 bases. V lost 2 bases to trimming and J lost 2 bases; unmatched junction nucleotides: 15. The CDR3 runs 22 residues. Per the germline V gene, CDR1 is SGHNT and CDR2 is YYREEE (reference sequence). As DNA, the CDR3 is TGTGCCAGCAGCTTTCAAGGCAGGGGGACTAGCGGGAGGGAGCTAAACACCGGGGAGCTGTTTTTT. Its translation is CASSFQGRGTSGRELNTGELFF.

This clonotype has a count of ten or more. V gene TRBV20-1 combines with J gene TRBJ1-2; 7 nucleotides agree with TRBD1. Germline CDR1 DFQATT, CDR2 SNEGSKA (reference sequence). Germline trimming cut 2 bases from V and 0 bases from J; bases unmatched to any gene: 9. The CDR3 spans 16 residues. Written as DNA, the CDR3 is TGCAGTGCTAGATTGTACGGACAGGAAGCTAACTATGGCTACACCTTC. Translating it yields CSARLYGQEANYGYTF.

CDR3 in DNA: TGCGCCAGCAGCCGAGGACTAGCGGGATCAGAAGAGCAGTACTTC. This codes for CASSRGLAGSEEQYF. The V call is TRBV4-3, the J call TRBJ2-7; 12 bases agree with TRBD2. The V and J ends lost 4 bases and 7 bases, in that order; junction bases with no gene match: 8. The CDR3 sequence is 15 residues long. Per germline, CDR1 LGHNA and CDR2 YSLEER.

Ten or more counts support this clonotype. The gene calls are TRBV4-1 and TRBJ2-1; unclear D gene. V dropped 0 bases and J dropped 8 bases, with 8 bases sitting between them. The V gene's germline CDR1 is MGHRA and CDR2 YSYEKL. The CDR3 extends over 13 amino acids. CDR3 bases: TGCGCCAGCAGCCAAGATCCTGGGGATGAGCAGTTCTTC. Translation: CASSQDPGDEQFF.

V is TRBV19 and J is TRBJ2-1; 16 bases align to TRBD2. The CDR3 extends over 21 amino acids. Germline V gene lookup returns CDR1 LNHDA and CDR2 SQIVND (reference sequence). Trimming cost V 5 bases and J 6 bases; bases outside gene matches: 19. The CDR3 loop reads CASSHRPGLAGGRSSRNEQFF. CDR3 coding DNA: TGTGCCAGTAGTCACAGACCGGGACTAGCGGGGGGGCGATCGTCCCGCAATGAGCAGTTCTTC.

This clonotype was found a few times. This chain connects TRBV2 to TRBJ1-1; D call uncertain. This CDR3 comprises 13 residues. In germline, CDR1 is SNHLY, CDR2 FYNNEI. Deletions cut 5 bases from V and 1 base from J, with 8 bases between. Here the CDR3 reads CASSNHRNTEAFF. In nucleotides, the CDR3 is TGTGCCAGCAGTAACCATAGGAACACTGAAGCTTTCTTT.

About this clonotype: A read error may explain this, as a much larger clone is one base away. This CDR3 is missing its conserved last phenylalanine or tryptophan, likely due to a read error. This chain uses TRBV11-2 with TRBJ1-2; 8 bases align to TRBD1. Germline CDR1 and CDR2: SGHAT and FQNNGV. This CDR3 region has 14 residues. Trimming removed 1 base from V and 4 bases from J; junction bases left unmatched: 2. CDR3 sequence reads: CASSLGDRGYGYTC. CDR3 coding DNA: TGTGCCAGCAGCTTAGGCGACAGGGGCTATGGCTACACCTGC.

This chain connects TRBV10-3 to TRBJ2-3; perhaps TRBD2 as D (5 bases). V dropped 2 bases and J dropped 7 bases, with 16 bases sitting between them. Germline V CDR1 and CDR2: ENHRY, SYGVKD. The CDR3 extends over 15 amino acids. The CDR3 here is CAISETSRTAYTQYF. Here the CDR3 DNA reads TGTGCCATCAGTGAGACCTCCAGGACTGCCTATACGCAGTATTTT.

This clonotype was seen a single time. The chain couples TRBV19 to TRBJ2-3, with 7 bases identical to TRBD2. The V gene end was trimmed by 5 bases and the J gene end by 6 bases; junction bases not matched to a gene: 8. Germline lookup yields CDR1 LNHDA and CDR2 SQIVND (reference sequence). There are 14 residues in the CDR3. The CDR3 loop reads CASSWQRGGDTQYF. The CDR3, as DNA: TGTGCCAGTAGTTGGCAGCGGGGAGGGGATACGCAGTATTTT.

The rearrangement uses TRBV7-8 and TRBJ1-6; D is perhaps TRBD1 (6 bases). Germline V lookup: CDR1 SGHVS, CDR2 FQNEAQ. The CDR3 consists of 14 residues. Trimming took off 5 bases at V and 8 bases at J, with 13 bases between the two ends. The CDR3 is CASSPEGVDSPLHF. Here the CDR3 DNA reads TGTGCCAGCAGCCCAGAGGGGGTGGATTCACCCCTCCACTTT. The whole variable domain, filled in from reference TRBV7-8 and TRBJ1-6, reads GAGVSQSPRYKVAKRGQDVALRCDPISGHVSLFWYQQALGQGPEFLTYFQNEAQLDKSGLPSDRFFAERPEGSVSTLKIQRTQQEDSAVYLCASSPEGVDSPLHFGNGTRLTVT.

DNA of the CDR3: TGCAGTGCTGGGGACAGGGTGAACACCGGGGAGCTGTTTTTT. Its protein is CSAGDRVNTGELFF. This rearrangement joins TRBV20-1 to TRBJ2-2; 9 nucleotides agree with TRBD1. The CDR3 is 14 amino acids. The junction had 2 bases not matched to a gene; V was cut back by 5 bases and J by 1 base. CDR1 is DFQATT, CDR2 SNEGSKA, per germline (reference sequence).

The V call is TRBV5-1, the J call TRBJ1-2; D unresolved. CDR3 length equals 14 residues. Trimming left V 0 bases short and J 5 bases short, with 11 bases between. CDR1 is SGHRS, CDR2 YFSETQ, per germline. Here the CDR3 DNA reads TGCGCCAGCAGCTTGGATCTGGAACCTTATGGCTACACCTTC. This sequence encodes CASSLDLEPYGYTF.